Included here is one T cell receptor (beta chain) sequence, with context. Its antigen is unidentified. In the PCR, 60 Vbeta and 13 Jbeta primers were used. TCRdb's table, derived via immunoSEQ multiplex PCR, lists solely in-frame clones and lacks some. The sample has some 150,000 clones; approximately 84% are singletons. This sample was included in a study of cytomegalovirus exposure and HLA in healthy donors. Overall study results and limits: Later on, an analysis tied approximately 17,000 TCR beta sequences to HLA alleles at 0.05 false discovery rate. Many donors carried some public TCRs, although rarity characterized most TCR sequences. In a later analysis, the majority of CMV-associated beta chains seemingly showed HLA restriction.

This CDR3 region has 15 residues. V dropped 5 bases and J dropped 1; count of bases not matched to a gene: 4. Per the germline V gene, CDR1 is PRHDT and CDR2 is FYEKMQ (reference sequence). Sequenced material: PBMCs. The V call is TRBV13, the J call TRBJ2-1; 8 bases agree with TRBD2. This TCR was recovered from a woman aged 18-29 years in good health and CMV-seronegative. The CDR3 is CASSPPSGSYNEQFF. The CDR3 nucleotides are TGTGCCAGCAGCCCGCCTAGCGGGTCCTACAATGAGCAGTTCTTC.